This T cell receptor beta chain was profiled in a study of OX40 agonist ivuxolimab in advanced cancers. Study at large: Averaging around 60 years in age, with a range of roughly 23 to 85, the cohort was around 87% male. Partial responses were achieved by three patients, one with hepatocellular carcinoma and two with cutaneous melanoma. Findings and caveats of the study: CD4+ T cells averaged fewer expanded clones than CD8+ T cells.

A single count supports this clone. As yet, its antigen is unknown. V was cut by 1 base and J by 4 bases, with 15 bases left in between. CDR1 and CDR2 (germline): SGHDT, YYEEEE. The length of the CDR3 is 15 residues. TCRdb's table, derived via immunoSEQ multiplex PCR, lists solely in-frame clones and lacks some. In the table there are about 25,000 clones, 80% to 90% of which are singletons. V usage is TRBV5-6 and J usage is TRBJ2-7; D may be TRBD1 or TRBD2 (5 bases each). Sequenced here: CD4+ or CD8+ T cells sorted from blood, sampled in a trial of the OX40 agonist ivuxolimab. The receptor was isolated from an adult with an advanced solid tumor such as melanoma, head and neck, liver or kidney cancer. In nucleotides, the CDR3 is TGTGCCAGCAGCTTGTCCGGGACCAGCATGTACGAGCAGTACTTC. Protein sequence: CASSLSGTSMYEQYF.